The subject of this entry is one T cell receptor beta chain. It has no known antigen specificity. There are no base qualities to consult, and no much larger clone falls within one base. This sample is drawn from a study of blood T cell repertoires in COVID-19 (dated by TCRdb to about 2020). Some background on the complete study: Samples from collaborators originated in the United States, Italy and Spain and spanned both the acute and convalescent phases of COVID-19. The prospective study material was composed of cDNA or gDNA derived from T cells, B-cell-depleted T cells, or PBMCs. Deeply sampled blood TCRbeta repertoires from subjects exposed to, actively infected with, or recovered from COVID-19 were included in the dataset. The repertoires were made available in a free public database intended to serve as a resource for research on the immune response to SARS-CoV-2. Samples came from the ongoing ImmuneRACE study (first 160 participants) plus 1,254 subjects from 6 global collaborators. Nearly every sample came with metadata listing a de-identified subject ID, COVID-19 status, age in years and sex. Where HLA class I and class II types were available, the types were taken from metadata supplied by the sample provider, not from assay-based typing.

TCRbeta CDR3 regions were amplified from genomic DNA by means of the immunoSEQ Assay, a bias-controlled multiplex PCR. The source study handled its data this way. The number of nucleated cells in each sample was estimated from the amplification of reference gene primers within the assay. To quantify the absolute abundance of each unique TCRbeta CDR3 rearrangement, sequence reads were collapsed and filtered. For each sample, productive Simpson clonality was calculated as the square root of Simpson's diversity index over productive rearrangements. Imported from immuneACCESS, the table was reduced by TCRdb to in-frame sequences with V and J called. These copies leave out some clones; in studies compared against another copy, an unresolved V gene accounts for under half, and the cause of the remainder is not known. That table is the source of V, J and clone size, and D and trimming were worked out from the DNA. A total of around 390,000 clones appear in this sample, 87% of them only once. Roughly a tenth of the sample goes to the ten largest clones.

From the germline V gene (reference sequence), CDR1 is LNHNV and CDR2 is YYDKDF. The CDR3 numbers 13 residues from cysteine through phenylalanine. Only CDR3 DNA is held: 39 bases, read in frame from base 1. V loses 5 bases, J loses 3 bases, and the germline ends lie 8 bases apart. Enrolling through a virtual design, the prospective study's participants ranged in age from roughly 18 to 95 years and lived across some 23 United States geographic areas. In the prospective study, cohorts were assigned on the basis of participant-reported clinical history obtained from a screening survey and a study questionnaire. Recovered participants in ImmuneRACE Cohort 3 were defined by two consecutive negative NP/OP PCR tests, clearance by a healthcare professional, or resolution of symptoms. In the prospective study, mobile phlebotomists collected whole blood, serum and a nasopharyngeal or oropharyngeal swab from each participant. Prospective study participants could optionally give additional blood draws and questionnaires over an approximately two-month period. Prospective study blood samples were shipped either frozen or at room temperature before DNA extraction.

Overall results and qualifications from the work: The amount of clinical and demographic metadata varied by source and participant and was provided uncurated.

The V and J segments used are TRBV15 and TRBJ1-5, with the D gene call left open. This TCR was sampled from a woman aged 50 to 60 who had recovered from COVID-19. Sequencing was carried out using PBMCs or T cells enriched from blood (not recorded which). This receptor carries the CDR3 CATSGAINQPQHF. Here is the DNA: TGTGCCACCAGCGGAGCAATCAATCAGCCCCAGCATTTT.